These T cell receptor beta chains were read from a single sample in a study of T cell repertoires in cytomegalovirus infection. TCRdb re-derived calls from the reads in MiXCR, one entry per CDR3 protein. In the table there are under 850,000 distinct CDR3 sequences, around a third of which are singletons. For these receptors, no antigen is known. The sample was cultured PBMCs, taken from culture after CMV antigen stimulation. These receptors were obtained from a human donor in good health (CMV status not recorded). Some clones in this sample may be carry-over from other donors' samples. CDR3s include the opening cysteine and the closing phenylalanine or tryptophan. A D gene is named only where the DNA matches it firmly. Clone size is given for some rows only: seen once, a few or many times, or a class if the clone is expanded.

d_gene	abundance	v_gene	j_gene	CDR3nt	CDR3aa
NA	NA	TRBV5-4	TRBJ1-3	TGTGCCAGCAGCTTGGCGGGGGCCGGAGGAAACACCATATATTTT	CASSLAGAGGNTIYF
TRBD1	NA	TRBV24-1	TRBJ1-1	TGTGCCACCAGTGATCCCAAGACAGGGGAGAACACTGAAGCTTTCTTT	CATSDPKTGENTEAFF
NA	NA	TRBV15	TRBJ2-2	TGTGCCACCAGCATGGGGATATCGGGGGAAACCGGGGAGCTGTTTTTT	CATSMGISGETGELFF
NA	NA	TRBV4-1	TRBJ1-5	TGCGCCAGCAGCCAAGATGGTCCAGGACAAAACCAGCCCCAGCATTTT	CASSQDGPGQNQPQHF
TRBD1	few	TRBV5-4	TRBJ2-2	TGTGCCAGCAGCTTGGCGCAGGGGGCGCGGAACACCGGGGAGCTGTTTTTT	CASSLAQGARNTGELFF
NA	NA	TRBV28	TRBJ2-3	TGTGCCACCGGGGGGCCAAGCACAGATACGCAGTATTTT	CATGGPSTDTQYF
NA	few	TRBV20-1	TRBJ2-5	TGCAGTGCTCTCAAGGGCCCGACCGGGGAGACCCAGTACTTC	CSALKGPTGETQYF
TRBD2	few	TRBV7-8	TRBJ2-3	TGTGCCAGCAGCTTAGACACTAGCGGGGGGCCGGGGGGCACAGATACGCAGTATTTT	CASSLDTSGGPGGTDTQYF
NA	NA	TRBV5-1	TRBJ2-1	TGCGCCAGCAGCTTGTGGGCACAGCCCCGGGGGGAGCAGTTCTTC	CASSLWAQPRGEQFF
TRBD2	few	TRBV5-4	TRBJ2-1	TGTGCCAGCGGAGCCGGGACTAGCGCTACCAATGAGCAGTTCTTC	CASGAGTSATNEQFF
NA	NA	TRBV20-1	TRBJ1-2	TGCAGTGCTAGAGATCCCAGGACGGCCGCTGGCTATGGCTACACCTTC	CSARDPRTAAGYGYTF
NA	NA	TRBV7-8	TRBJ1-5	TGTGCCAGCAGCCACGACAGGCTAACAGCGCCCCAGCATTTT	CASSHDRLTAPQHF
TRBD1	NA	TRBV19	TRBJ1-4	TGTGCCAGTAGTACCTACCGGGACAGAATACATGAAAAACTGTTTTTT	CASSTYRDRIHEKLFF
NA	NA	TRBV7-8	TRBJ2-1	TGTGCCAGCAGCGCCAGGTGGGGCCCAATCTACAATGAGCAGTTCTTC	CASSARWGPIYNEQFF
NA	NA	TRBV7-2	TRBJ1-2	TGTGCCAGCAGCTTGGGGAGAGATTCGTCTGGCTACACCTTC	CASSLGRDSSGYTF
TRBD1	NA	TRBV2	TRBJ2-3	TGTGCCAGCTGCCGGGACAGGGGGGCAGATACGCAGTATTTT	CASCRDRGADTQYF
TRBD2	few	TRBV20-1	TRBJ2-3	TGCAGTGCTAGAGATCTGGAAGGACTAGCGGGGGGATCAGATACGCAGTATTTT	CSARDLEGLAGGSDTQYF
NA	NA	TRBV15	TRBJ2-7	TGTGCCACCAGCAGAGTTGGGTCATCTTACGAGCAGTACTTC	CATSRVGSSYEQYF
NA	NA	TRBV19	TRBJ2-5	TGTGCCAGTAGTATAGATCAGGGGTACCAAGAGACCCAGTACTTC	CASSIDQGYQETQYF
NA	NA	TRBV11-1	TRBJ1-1	TGTGCCAGCAGATTGGGGACCGTGAACACTGAAGCTTTCTTT	CASRLGTVNTEAFF
NA	NA	TRBV12-3/TRBV12-4	TRBJ1-6	TGTGCCAGCAGGCTGACGGGGGGCGGGAATTCACCCCTCCACTTT	CASRLTGGGNSPLHF
TRBD1	many	TRBV11-2	TRBJ2-5	TGTGCCAGCAGATACATGACAGGGGGCCAAGAGACCCAGTACTTC	CASRYMTGGQETQYF
NA	NA	TRBV28	TRBJ2-1	TGTGCCGGGGGGGATCCGAATTTACAGGGTGAGCAGTTCTTC	CAGGDPNLQGEQFF
NA	few	TRBV12-3/TRBV12-4	TRBJ2-1	TGTGCCAGCCGTCGGGGTGCTGAGCAGTTCTTC	CASRRGAEQFF
NA	few	TRBV6-1	TRBJ2-7	TGTGCCAGCACCATAGGGGGACCCTTGGGCGAGCAGTACTTC	CASTIGGPLGEQYF
TRBD2	NA	TRBV20-1	TRBJ2-6	TGCAGTGTTCAACTAGCGGGGGCAGCTGGGGCCAACGTCCTGACTTTC	CSVQLAGAAGANVLTF
TRBD2	NA	TRBV7-9	TRBJ2-1	TGTGCCAGCAGCTTATTGGGGGGGGGTGAGCAGTTCTTC	CASSLLGGGEQFF
TRBD1	many	TRBV7-8	TRBJ1-2	TGTGCCAGCAGCCCAGGGACAGGGAGGAACTATGGCTACACCTTC	CASSPGTGRNYGYTF
NA	few	TRBV7-2	TRBJ1-5	TGTGCCAGCAGCCCAGCGGGGGGGGCGCCGGGCAATCAGCCCCAGCATTTT	CASSPAGGAPGNQPQHF
TRBD2	few	TRBV7-2	TRBJ2-2	TGTGCCAGCAGCTGGGCGGGAGCCATGAACACCGGGGAGCTGTTTTTT	CASSWAGAMNTGELFF
NA	few	TRBV20-1	TRBJ1-4	TGCAGTGCTACATCCCCATCGGGTGAAAAACTGTTTTTT	CSATSPSGEKLFF
TRBD1	NA	TRBV12-3/TRBV12-4	TRBJ1-2	TGTGCCAGCAGTGTGGGCAGGGGGCGGTATGGCTACACCTTC	CASSVGRGRYGYTF
NA	few	TRBV15	TRBJ2-1	TGTGCCACCAGCAGAGATTGGTTTTCGGGTCGCAATGAGCAGTTCTTC	CATSRDWFSGRNEQFF
TRBD1	few	TRBV6-5	TRBJ2-7	TGTGCCAGCAGAAGACAGGGTGGAACCTACGAGCAGTACTTC	CASRRQGGTYEQYF
TRBD2	NA	TRBV6-1	TRBJ2-3	TGTGCCAGCCGTCAGCGGGGGGTCCCAGATACGCAGTATTTT	CASRQRGVPDTQYF
NA	few	TRBV5-1	TRBJ1-1	TGCGCCAGCAGCATAGGGACATCGGGAACTGAAGCTTTCTTT	CASSIGTSGTEAFF
TRBD2	many	TRBV7-2	TRBJ2-3	TGTGCCAGCAGCTTGGCCTTGCTAGCGGGGCACACAGATACGCAGTATTTT	CASSLALLAGHTDTQYF
NA	few	TRBV7-6	TRBJ2-7	TGTGCCAGCTCCTTCCCAGGCCGCCCATGGGAGCAGTACTTC	CASSFPGRPWEQYF
NA	few	TRBV20-1	TRBJ1-1	TGCAGTGCTTCTTTCCAGGGTGAGAACACTGAAGCTTTCTTT	CSASFQGENTEAFF
NA	NA	TRBV30	TRBJ1-5	TGTGCCTGGAGTAAAAGGATTAGCAATCAGCCCCAGCATTTT	CAWSKRISNQPQHF
TRBD2	few	TRBV6-6	TRBJ2-1	TGTGCCAGCAGTTACGTTGCGGGAGGGGGTAATGAGCAGTTCTTC	CASSYVAGGGNEQFF
NA	few	TRBV7-9	TRBJ2-7	TGTGCCAGCAGCCCAGCCCAGTTTCATTACGAGCAGTACTTC	CASSPAQFHYEQYF
NA	NA	TRBV7-2	TRBJ2-2	TGTGCCAGCAGCCTGGCCATGCCAGGGGAGCTGTTTTTT	CASSLAMPGELFF
NA	few	TRBV5-5	TRBJ2-2	TGTGCCAGCAGCGCGGGGCTTACCGGGGAGCTGTTTTTT	CASSAGLTGELFF
NA	NA	TRBV4-2	TRBJ1-4	TGTGCCAGCAGCCGGACAGTACAGGCGAGTAATGAAAAACTGTTTTTT	CASSRTVQASNEKLFF
NA	NA	TRBV7-2	TRBJ2-3	TGTGCCAGCAGCTTAGGTGTATCGACTAGGGCAGATACGCAGTATTTT	CASSLGVSTRADTQYF
NA	once	TRBV12-3/TRBV12-4	TRBJ2-5	TGTGCCAGCAGCCAGATGGGGACACAAGAGACCCAGTACTTC	CASSQMGTQETQYF
NA	NA	TRBV4-1	TRBJ2-7	TGCGCCAGCAGCCCGATCAGTCAGGGTTCGAATTACGAGCAGTACTTC	CASSPISQGSNYEQYF
TRBD1	few	TRBV7-2	TRBJ1-2	TGTGCCAGCGGTCTGACAGGGGGCAGTGGCTACACCTTC	CASGLTGGSGYTF
TRBD1	NA	TRBV5-1	TRBJ2-5	TGCGCCAGCAGCAGACAGGGGGTCGATGGGGAGACCCAGTACTTC	CASSRQGVDGETQYF
NA	few	TRBV7-9	TRBJ1-1	TGTGCCAGCATCTCTGGGGGCCTCAACACTGAAGCTTTCTTT	CASISGGLNTEAFF
NA	NA	TRBV19	TRBJ2-7	TGTGCCAGTAGTATAGGGAATCGGGACGAGCAGTACTTC	CASSIGNRDEQYF
NA	NA	TRBV6-5	TRBJ2-5	TGTGCCAGCAGTTACTCGAGCCCAGGCCTGTACCAAGAGACCCAGTACTTC	CASSYSSPGLYQETQYF
NA	NA	TRBV7-4	TRBJ2-7	TGTGCCAGCAGCTTCATTGCGGGACACTACGAGCAGTACTTC	CASSFIAGHYEQYF
NA	few	TRBV7-2	TRBJ1-2	TGTGCCAGCACCCTGTTTGGGGGTAACTATGGCTACACCTTC	CASTLFGGNYGYTF
NA	few	TRBV6-1	TRBJ2-7	TGTGCCACCTCGACATACCAGTACGAGCAGTACTTC	CATSTYQYEQYF
TRBD1	NA	TRBV12-3/TRBV12-4	TRBJ2-7	TGTGCCAGCAGTTTGGGGCAGGGGGTGGGCGAGCAGTACTTC	CASSLGQGVGEQYF
TRBD1	few	TRBV6-1	TRBJ2-5	TGTGCCAGCAGTGAATACTCACAGGGGGCTGGAGAGACCCAGTACTTC	CASSEYSQGAGETQYF
NA	few	TRBV7-8	TRBJ2-5	TGTGCCAGCAGCTTAGCGGCGGGGCCTTACTTGCAAGAGACCCAGTACTTC	CASSLAAGPYLQETQYF